This T cell receptor beta chain emerged from a study of shared clonotypes between healthy human individuals. This clone was detected a few times. Some clones are missing from TCRdb's copy, which holds only in-frame ones; the method was immunoSEQ multiplex PCR. The sample yields some 2,000,000 clones, about 95% seen once. The specimen sequenced was naive CD4+ T cells sorted from blood. The subset: CD45RA+ positively selected. The receptor was derived from a man aged 18 to 29 in good health.

The CDR3 loop is CASSVGPEGTRTGELFF. The CDR3 nucleotides are TGTGCCAGCAGCGTAGGGCCGGAGGGAACTCGGACCGGGGAGCTGTTTTTT. V gene TRBV9 combines with J gene TRBJ2-2; the D gene is possibly TRBD2 (6 bases). CDR1 and CDR2 (germline): SGDLS, YYNGEE. With 0 bases removed from V and 5 bases from J, the gap between germline ends came to 17 bases. This CDR3 has 17 amino acids. The variable domain in full, with the rest retrieved from reference TRBV9 and TRBJ2-2, is DSGVTQTPKHLITATGQRVTLRCSPRSGDLSVYWYQQSLDQGLQFLIQYYNGEERAKGNILERFSAQQFPDLHSELNLSSLELGDSALYFCASSVGPEGTRTGELFFGEGSRLTVL.